This TCR beta chain was identified in a study of identical twins. With respect to this clonotype: The antigen remains unidentified.

General study findings and limits: One should note that invariant MAIT and iNKT cells could partly confound zero-insertion analyses.

A single record per CDR3 protein comes from TCRdb applying MiXCR to the 5' RACE reads. Of about 490,000 distinct CDR3 sequences listed, nearly 15% were seen once; the top ten hold less than 0.5%. CDR3 length equals 14 residues. V lost 7 bases and J 0 bases, leaving 11 bases between the germline ends. The same data also went into a second study, on yellow fever vaccine responses in identical twins.

The genes are TRBV12-3 or TRBV12-4 and TRBJ2-3; maybe TRBD2 (6 bases). This clonotype originated in a young woman in good health. Sequencing was carried out using CD4+ T cells sorted from blood. CDR3 nucleotides: TGTGCCAGCACCTTGGGACTTAGCACAGATACGCAGTATTTT. Translated, it gives CASTLGLSTDTQYF.